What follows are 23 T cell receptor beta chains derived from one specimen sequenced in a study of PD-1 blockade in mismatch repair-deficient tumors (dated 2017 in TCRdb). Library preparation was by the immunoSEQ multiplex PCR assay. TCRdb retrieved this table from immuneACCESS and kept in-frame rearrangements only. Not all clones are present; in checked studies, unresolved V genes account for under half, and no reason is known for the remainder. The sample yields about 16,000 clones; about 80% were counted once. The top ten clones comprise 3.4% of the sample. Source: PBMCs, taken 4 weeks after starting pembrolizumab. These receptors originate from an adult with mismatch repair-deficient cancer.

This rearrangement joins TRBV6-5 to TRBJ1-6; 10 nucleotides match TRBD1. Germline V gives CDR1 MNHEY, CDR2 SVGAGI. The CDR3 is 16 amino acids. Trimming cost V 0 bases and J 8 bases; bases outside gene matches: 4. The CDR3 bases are TGTGCCAGCAGTTACTCACCGGGACAGGGGTATTCACCCCTCCACTTT. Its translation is CASSYSPGQGYSPLHF.

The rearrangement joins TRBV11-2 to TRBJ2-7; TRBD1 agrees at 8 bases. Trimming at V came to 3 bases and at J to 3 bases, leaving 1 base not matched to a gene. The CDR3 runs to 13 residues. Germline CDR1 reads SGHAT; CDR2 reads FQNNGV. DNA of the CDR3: TGTGCCAGCAGCTTGGGACAGGTCTACGAGCAGTACTTC. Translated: CASSLGQVYEQYF. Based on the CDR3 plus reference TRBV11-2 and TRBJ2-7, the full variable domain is EAGVAQSPRYKIIEKRQSVAFWCNPISGHATLYWYQQILGQGPKLLIQFQNNGVVDDSQLPKDRFSAERLKGVDSTLKIQPAKLEDSAVYLCASSLGQVYEQYFGPGTRLTVT.

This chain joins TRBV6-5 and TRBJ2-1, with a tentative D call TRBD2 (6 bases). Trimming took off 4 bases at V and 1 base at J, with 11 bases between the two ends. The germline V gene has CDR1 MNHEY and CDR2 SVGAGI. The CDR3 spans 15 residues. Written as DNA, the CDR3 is TGTGCCAGCAGTTCATGGGGGGAATCCTACAATGAGCAGTTCTTC. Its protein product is CASSSWGESYNEQFF.

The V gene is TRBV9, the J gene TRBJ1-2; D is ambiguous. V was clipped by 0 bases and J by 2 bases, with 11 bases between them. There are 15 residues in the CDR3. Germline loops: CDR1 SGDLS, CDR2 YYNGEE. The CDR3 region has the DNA TGTGCCAGCAGCGTAGGGCAGGTGGCCAACTATGGCTACACCTTC. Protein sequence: CASSVGQVANYGYTF. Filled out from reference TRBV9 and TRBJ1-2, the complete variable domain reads DSGVTQTPKHLITATGQRVTLRCSPRSGDLSVYWYQQSLDQGLQFLIQYYNGEERAKGNILERFSAQQFPDLHSELNLSSLELGDSALYFCASSVGQVANYGYTFGSGTRLTVV.

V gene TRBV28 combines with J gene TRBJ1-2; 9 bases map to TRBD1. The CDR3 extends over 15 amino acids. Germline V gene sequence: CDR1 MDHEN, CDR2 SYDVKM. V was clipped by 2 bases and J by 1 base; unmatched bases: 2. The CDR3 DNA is TGTGCCAGCAGTTTACAGACAGGGGGTAACTATGGCTACACCTTC. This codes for CASSLQTGGNYGYTF.

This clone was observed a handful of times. CDR3 in DNA: TGCAGCGTCCTAGAGGACAGGCTCCACGAGCAGTACTTC. Its translation is CSVLEDRLHEQYF. The chain is built from TRBV29-1 and TRBJ2-7, with 7 nucleotides matching TRBD1. This CDR3 contains 13 residues. Germline assignment: CDR1 SQVTM and CDR2 ANQGSEA. J was trimmed by 5 bases and V by 6 bases; bases with no gene match: 10.

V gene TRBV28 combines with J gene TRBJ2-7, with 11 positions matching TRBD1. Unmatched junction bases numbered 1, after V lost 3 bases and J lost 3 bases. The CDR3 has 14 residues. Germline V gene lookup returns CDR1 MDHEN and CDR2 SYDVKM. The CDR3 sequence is CASSFGTGGYEQYF. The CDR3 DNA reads TGTGCCAGCAGTTTCGGGACAGGGGGCTACGAGCAGTACTTC.

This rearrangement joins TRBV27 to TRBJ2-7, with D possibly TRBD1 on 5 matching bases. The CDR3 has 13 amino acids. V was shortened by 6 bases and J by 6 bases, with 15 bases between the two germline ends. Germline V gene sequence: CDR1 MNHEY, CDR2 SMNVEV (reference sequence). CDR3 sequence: CASSALQGGEQYF. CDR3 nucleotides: TGTGCCAGCAGCGCCCTTCAGGGTGGCGAGCAGTACTTC.

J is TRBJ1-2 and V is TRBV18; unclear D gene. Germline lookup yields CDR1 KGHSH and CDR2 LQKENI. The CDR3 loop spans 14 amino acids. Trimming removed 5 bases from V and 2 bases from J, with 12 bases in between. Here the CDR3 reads CASSSYTENYGYTF. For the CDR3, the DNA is TGTGCCAGCTCATCATATACAGAGAACTATGGCTACACCTTC.

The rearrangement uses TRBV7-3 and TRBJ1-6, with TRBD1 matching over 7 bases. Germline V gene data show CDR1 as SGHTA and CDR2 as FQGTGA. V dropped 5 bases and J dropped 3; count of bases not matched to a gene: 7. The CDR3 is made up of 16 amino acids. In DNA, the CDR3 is TGTGCCAGCAGCAAACCCGGGACAGACTATAATTCACCCCTCCACTTT. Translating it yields CASSKPGTDYNSPLHF. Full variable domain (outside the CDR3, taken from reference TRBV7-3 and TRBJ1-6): GAGVSQTPSNKVTEKGKYVELRCDPISGHTALYWYRQSLGQGPEFLIYFQGTGAADDSGLPNDRFFAVRPEGSVSTLKIQRTERGDSAVYLCASSKPGTDYNSPLHFGNGTRLTVT.

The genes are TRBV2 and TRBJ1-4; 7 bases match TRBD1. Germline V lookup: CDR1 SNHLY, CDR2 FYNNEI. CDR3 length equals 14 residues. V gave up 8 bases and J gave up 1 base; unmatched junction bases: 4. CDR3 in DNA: TGTGCCAGCGCCGGGGACAGAACTAATGAAAAACTGTTTTTT. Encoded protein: CASAGDRTNEKLFF.

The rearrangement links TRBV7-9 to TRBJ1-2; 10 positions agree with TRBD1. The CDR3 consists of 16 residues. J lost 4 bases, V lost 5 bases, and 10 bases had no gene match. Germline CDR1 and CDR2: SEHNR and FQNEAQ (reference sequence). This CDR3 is CASSILGQGGSYGYTF. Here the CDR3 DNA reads TGTGCCAGCAGCATACTCGGACAGGGGGGTAGCTATGGCTACACCTTC.

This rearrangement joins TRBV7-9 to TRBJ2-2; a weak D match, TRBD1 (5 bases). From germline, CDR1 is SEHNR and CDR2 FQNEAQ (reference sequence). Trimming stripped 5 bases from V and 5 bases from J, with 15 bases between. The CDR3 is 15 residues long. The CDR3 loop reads CASSLSAGITGELFF. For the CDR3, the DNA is TGTGCCAGCAGCCTTTCCGCAGGGATTACCGGGGAGCTGTTTTTT. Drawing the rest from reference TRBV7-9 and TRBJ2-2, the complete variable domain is DTGVSQNPRHKITKRGQNVTFRCDPISEHNRLYWYRQTLGQGPEFLTYFQNEAQLEKSRLLSDRFSAERPKGSFSTLEIQRTEQGDSAMYLCASSLSAGITGELFFGEGSRLTVL.

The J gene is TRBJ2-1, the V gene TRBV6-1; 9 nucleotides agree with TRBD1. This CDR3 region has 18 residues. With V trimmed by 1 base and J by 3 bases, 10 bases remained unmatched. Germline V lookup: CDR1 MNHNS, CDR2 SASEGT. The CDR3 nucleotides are TGTGCCAGCAGTGAAGAGGCGTTTGGACAGGGGATCTACAATGAGCAGTTCTTC. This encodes CASSEEAFGQGIYNEQFF.

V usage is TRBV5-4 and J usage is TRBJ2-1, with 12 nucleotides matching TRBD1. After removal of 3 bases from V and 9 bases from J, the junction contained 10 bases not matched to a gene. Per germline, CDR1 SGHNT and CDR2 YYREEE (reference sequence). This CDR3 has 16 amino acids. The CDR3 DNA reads TGTGCCAGCAGCTCCGGGACAGGGGGCCTGTTGGGTGAGCAGTTCTTC. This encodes CASSSGTGGLLGEQFF.

The chain's CDR3 is CATADRATDTQYF. The DNA of the CDR3 is TGTGCCACCGCTGACAGGGCCACAGATACGCAGTATTTT. This sequence joins TRBV19 and TRBJ2-3; TRBD1 matches at 7 bases. Trimming removed 10 bases from V and 2 bases from J; junction bases left unmatched: 6. The CDR3 length is 13 residues. Germline CDR1 LNHDA, CDR2 SQIVND (reference sequence).

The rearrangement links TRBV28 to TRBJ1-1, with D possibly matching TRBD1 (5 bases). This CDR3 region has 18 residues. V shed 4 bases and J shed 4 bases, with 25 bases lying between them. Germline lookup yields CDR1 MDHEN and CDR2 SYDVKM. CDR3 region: CASSSNPTSGGGGTEAFF. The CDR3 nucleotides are TGTGCCAGCAGTTCAAACCCAACGTCGGGGGGAGGCGGCACTGAAGCTTTCTTT.

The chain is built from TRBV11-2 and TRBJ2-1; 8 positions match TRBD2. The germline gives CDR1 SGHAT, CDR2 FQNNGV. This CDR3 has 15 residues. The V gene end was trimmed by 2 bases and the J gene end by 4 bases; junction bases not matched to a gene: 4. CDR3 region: CASSLSGLAYNEQFF. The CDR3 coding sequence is TGTGCCAGCAGCTTATCTGGACTAGCTTACAATGAGCAGTTCTTC. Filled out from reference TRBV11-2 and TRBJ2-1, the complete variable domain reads EAGVAQSPRYKIIEKRQSVAFWCNPISGHATLYWYQQILGQGPKLLIQFQNNGVVDDSQLPKDRFSAERLKGVDSTLKIQPAKLEDSAVYLCASSLSGLAYNEQFFGPGTRLTVL.

The CDR3 region is CASSEIKTGNYGYTF. The CDR3 bases are TGTGCCAGCAGTGAAATCAAGACAGGGAACTATGGCTACACCTTC. This rearrangement joins TRBV25-1 to TRBJ1-2, with 7 nucleotides matching TRBD1. V was clipped by 2 bases and J by 2 bases; unmatched bases: 5. Germline V gene data show CDR1 as MGHDK and CDR2 as SYGVNS. CDR3 length: 15 amino acids.

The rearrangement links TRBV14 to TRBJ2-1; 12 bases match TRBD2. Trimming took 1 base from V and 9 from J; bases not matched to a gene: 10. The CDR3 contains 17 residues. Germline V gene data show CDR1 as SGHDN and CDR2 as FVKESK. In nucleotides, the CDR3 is TGTGCCAGCAGCCAAGCAGGGGCTAGCGGGAGGGCCGCTGAGCAGTTCTTC. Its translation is CASSQAGASGRAAEQFF.

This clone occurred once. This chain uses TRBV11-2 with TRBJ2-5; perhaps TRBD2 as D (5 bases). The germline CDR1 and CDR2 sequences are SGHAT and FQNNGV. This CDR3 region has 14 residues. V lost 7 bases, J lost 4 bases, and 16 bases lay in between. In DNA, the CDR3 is TGTGCCAGCAAAGGACCGGACTCCCGAGAGACCCAGTACTTC. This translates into CASKGPDSRETQYF.

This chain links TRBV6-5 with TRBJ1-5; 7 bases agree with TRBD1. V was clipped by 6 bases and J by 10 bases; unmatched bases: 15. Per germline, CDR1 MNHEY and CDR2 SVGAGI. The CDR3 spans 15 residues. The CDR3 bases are TGTGCCAGCAGCCTGACAAAAAACACAGGGGTCCCCCAGCATTTT. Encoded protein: CASSLTKNTGVPQHF.

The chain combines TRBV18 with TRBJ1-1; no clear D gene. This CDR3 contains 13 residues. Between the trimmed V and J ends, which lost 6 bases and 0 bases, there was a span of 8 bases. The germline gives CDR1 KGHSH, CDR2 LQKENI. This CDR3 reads CASSPGMNTEAFF. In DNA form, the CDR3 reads TGTGCCAGCTCTCCGGGGATGAACACTGAAGCTTTCTTT.